This entry features one TCR beta chain sequence. Antigen specificity is unknown. The source of the sample is a study of siplizumab effects on memory and regulatory T cells. Study-level points and caveats: The naive T cell population seemed more diverse than memory cells and seemed a major contributor to the alloresponse.

Sequencing was performed with immunoSEQ multiplex PCR; in TCRdb, only in-frame clones are kept and a portion is missing. The table records about 100,000 clones, roughly nine tenths of them present only once. The ends were cut back, 4 bases at V and 3 bases at J, with 19 bases in the middle. This CDR3 region has 16 residues. Germline assignment: CDR1 SNHLY and CDR2 FYNNEI. This receptor was obtained from a human donor in good health. This rearrangement joins TRBV2 to TRBJ2-7, with D possibly TRBD2 on 6 matching bases. The sequencing input was Tregs sorted from blood. Here the CDR3 reads CASSGFRVGLNYEQYF. In DNA form, the CDR3 reads TGTGCCAGCAGTGGATTCCGTGTGGGACTCAACTACGAGCAGTACTTC.